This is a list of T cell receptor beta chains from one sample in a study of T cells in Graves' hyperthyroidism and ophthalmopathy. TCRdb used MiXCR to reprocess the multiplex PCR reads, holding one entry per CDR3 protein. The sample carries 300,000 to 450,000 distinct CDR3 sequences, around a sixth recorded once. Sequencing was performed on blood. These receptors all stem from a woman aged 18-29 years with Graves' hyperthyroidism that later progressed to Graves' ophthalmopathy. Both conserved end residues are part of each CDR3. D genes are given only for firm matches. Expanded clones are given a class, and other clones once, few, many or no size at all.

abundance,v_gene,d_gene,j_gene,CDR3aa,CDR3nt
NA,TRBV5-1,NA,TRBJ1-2,CASSSDSGRKNYGYTF,TGCGCCAGCAGCTCAGACAGCGGGCGCAAAAACTATGGCTACACCTTC
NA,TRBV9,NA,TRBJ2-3,CASSVGAALGDTQYF,TGTGCCAGCAGCGTAGGGGCGGCCCTCGGAGATACGCAGTATTTT
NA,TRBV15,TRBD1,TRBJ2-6,CATATGTGTYSGANVLTF,TGTGCCACCGCGACCGGGACAGGGACCTACTCTGGGGCCAACGTCCTGACTTTC
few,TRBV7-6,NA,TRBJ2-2,CASIQGGTGELFF,TGTGCCAGCATACAGGGTGGGACCGGGGAGCTGTTTTTT
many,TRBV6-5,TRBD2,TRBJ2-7,CASSYSGLASRDNEQYF,TGTGCCAGCAGTTACTCCGGACTAGCGTCGAGGGACAACGAGCAGTACTTC
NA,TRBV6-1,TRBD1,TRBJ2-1,CASRRGDRARDNEQFF,TGTGCCAGCAGGCGAGGAGACAGGGCGCGCGACAATGAGCAGTTCTTC
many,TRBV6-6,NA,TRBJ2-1,CASSYNREPRGAYYNEQFF,TGTGCCAGCAGTTACAATAGGGAGCCCAGAGGAGCCTACTACAATGAGCAGTTCTTC
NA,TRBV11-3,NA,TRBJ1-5,CATGRNNQPQHF,TGTGCCACCGGACGTAATAATCAGCCCCAGCATTTT
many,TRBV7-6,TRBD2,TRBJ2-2,CASSLGLPGGNTGELFF,TGTGCCAGCAGCTTAGGTCTACCGGGAGGGAACACCGGGGAGCTGTTTTTT
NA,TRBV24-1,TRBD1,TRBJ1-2,CATSDGDRGCGYTF,TGTGCCACCAGTGACGGGGACAGGGGCTGTGGCTACACCTTC
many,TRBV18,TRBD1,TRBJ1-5,CASSPGTAPNQPQHF,TGTGCCAGCTCACCTGGGACAGCTCCCAATCAGCCCCAGCATTTT
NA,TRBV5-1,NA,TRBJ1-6,CASSLRHGNSPLHF,TGCGCCAGCAGCCTCCGACACGGTAATTCACCCCTCCACTTT
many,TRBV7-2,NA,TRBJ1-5,CASSLSGGTANQPQHF,TGTGCCAGCAGCTTAAGTGGAGGTACAGCGAATCAGCCCCAGCATTTT
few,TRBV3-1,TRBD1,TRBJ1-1,CASTPQGANTEAFF,TGTGCCAGCACCCCACAGGGGGCGAACACTGAAGCTTTCTTT
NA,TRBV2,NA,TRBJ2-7,CASSQTADKNSYEQYF,TGTGCCAGCAGCCAGACGGCCGACAAGAACTCCTACGAGCAGTACTTC
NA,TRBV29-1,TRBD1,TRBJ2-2,CSAEGARNTGELFF,TGCAGCGCCGAGGGGGCGAGGAACACCGGGGAGCTGTTTTTT
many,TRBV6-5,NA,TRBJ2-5,CASSYEDPGKTQYF,TGTGCCAGCAGTTATGAGGACCCCGGAAAGACCCAGTACTTC
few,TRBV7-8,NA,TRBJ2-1,CASSLLGGGPPYNEQFF,TGTGCCAGCAGCTTATTGGGGGGAGGCCCCCCCTACAATGAGCAGTTCTTC
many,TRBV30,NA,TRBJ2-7,CACLLASGEQYF,TGTGCCTGCCTCCTAGCGAGCGGCGAGCAGTACTTC
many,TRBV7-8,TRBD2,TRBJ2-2,CASSLGASGRNTGELFF,TGTGCCAGCAGCTTAGGTGCTAGCGGGAGGAACACCGGGGAGCTGTTTTTT
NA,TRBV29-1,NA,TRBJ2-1,CSANVNKQFF,TGCAGCGCGAACGTAAACAAGCAGTTCTTC
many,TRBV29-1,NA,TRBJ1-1,CSVVAVNTEAFF,TGCAGCGTTGTAGCAGTGAACACTGAAGCTTTCTTT
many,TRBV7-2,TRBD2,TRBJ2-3,CASSPTSGSHTDTQYF,TGTGCCAGCAGCCCGACTAGCGGGTCCCACACAGATACGCAGTATTTT
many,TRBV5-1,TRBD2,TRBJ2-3,CASSARAGGLDTQYF,TGCGCCAGCAGCGCGCGGGCGGGAGGTTTAGATACGCAGTATTTT
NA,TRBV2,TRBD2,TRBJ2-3,CASRGGARSTDTQYF,TGTGCCAGCAGGGGAGGGGCCCGAAGCACAGATACGCAGTATTTT
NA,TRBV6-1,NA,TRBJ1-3,CASSESAPSLTGNTIYF,TGTGCCAGCAGTGAATCCGCCCCGAGCCTGACTGGAAACACCATATATTTT
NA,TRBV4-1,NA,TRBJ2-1,CASSQASWDNLYNEQFF,TGCGCCAGCAGCCAAGCCTCGTGGGACAACCTCTACAATGAGCAGTTCTTC
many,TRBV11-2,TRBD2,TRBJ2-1,CASSTHMELAGGHNEQFF,TGTGCCAGCAGCACCCATATGGAGCTAGCGGGAGGACACAATGAGCAGTTCTTC
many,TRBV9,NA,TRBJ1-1,CASSAEGWTEAFF,TGTGCCAGCAGCGCTGAGGGGTGGACTGAAGCTTTCTTT
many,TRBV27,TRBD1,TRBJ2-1,CASTPTGGPYNEQFF,TGTGCCAGCACTCCGACAGGGGGTCCATACAATGAGCAGTTCTTC
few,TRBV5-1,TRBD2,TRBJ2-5,CASSGGLAGGGETQYF,TGCGCCAGCAGCGGAGGACTAGCGGGAGGCGGGGAGACCCAGTACTTC
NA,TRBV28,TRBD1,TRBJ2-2,CATETGDTGELFF,TGTGCCACAGAAACAGGGGACACCGGGGAGCTGTTTTTT
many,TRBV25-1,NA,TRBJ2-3,CASSESWRKASTDTQYF,TGTGCCAGCAGTGAAAGTTGGCGGAAAGCAAGCACAGATACGCAGTATTTT
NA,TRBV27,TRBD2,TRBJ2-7,CASRNSGRIYEQYF,TGTGCCAGCAGGAATAGCGGGAGAATCTACGAGCAGTACTTC
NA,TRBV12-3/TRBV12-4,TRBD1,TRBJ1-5,CASSLPHHRTGGYQPQHF,TGTGCCAGCAGTCTCCCTCACCACCGGACAGGGGGCTATCAGCCCCAGCATTTT
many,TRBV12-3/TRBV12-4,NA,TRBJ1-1,CASSYDTMGTEAFF,TGTGCCAGCAGTTATGACACCATGGGCACTGAAGCTTTCTTT
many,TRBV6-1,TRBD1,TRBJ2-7,CASSITWTGGREQYF,TGTGCCAGCAGCATTACGTGGACAGGGGGCCGCGAGCAGTACTTC
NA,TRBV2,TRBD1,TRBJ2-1,CASSEQGADEQFF,TGTGCCAGCAGTGAACAGGGGGCGGATGAGCAGTTCTTC
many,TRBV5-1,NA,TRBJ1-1,CASTQGMNTEAFF,TGCGCCAGCACGCAGGGGATGAACACTGAAGCTTTCTTT
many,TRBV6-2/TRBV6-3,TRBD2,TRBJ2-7,CASSYSPSGSSYEQYF,TGTGCCAGCAGTTACTCTCCTAGCGGGAGCTCCTACGAGCAGTACTTC
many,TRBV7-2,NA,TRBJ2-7,CASSLEGTWVQGQYF,TGTGCCAGCAGCTTAGAAGGCACCTGGGTCCAAGGGCAGTACTTC
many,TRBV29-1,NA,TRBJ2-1,CSVDSLYNEQFF,TGCAGCGTTGACAGCCTCTACAATGAGCAGTTCTTC
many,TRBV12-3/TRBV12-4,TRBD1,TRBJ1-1,CASSQQGENTEAFF,TGTGCCAGCAGTCAACAGGGGGAGAACACTGAAGCTTTCTTT
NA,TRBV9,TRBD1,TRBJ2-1,CASSSRDRVGVRTTYNEQFF,TGTGCCAGCAGCTCGCGGGACAGGGTAGGTGTAAGGACAACCTACAATGAGCAGTTCTTC
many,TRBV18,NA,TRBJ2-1,CASSPDSPSPKDEQFF,TGTGCCAGCTCACCGGATAGTCCCTCCCCTAAGGATGAGCAGTTCTTC